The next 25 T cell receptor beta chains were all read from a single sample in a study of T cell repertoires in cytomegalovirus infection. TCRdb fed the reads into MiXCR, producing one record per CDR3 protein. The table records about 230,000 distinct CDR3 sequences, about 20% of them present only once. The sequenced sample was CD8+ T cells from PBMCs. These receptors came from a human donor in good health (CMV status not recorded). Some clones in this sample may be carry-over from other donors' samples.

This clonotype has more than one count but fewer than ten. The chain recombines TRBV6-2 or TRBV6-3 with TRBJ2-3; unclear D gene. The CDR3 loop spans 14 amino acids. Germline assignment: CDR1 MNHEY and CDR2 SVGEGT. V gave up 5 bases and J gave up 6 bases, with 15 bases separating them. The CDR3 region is CASSPPPSADTQYF. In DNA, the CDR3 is TGTGCCAGCAGTCCGCCCCCCAGCGCCGATACGCAGTATTTT.

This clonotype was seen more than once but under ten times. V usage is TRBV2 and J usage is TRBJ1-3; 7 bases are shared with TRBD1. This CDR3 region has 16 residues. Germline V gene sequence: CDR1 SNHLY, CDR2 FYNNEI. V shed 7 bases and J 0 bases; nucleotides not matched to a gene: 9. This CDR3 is CASNPGQISSGNTIYF. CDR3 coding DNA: TGTGCCAGCAACCCGGGACAGATCAGCTCTGGAAACACCATATATTTT.

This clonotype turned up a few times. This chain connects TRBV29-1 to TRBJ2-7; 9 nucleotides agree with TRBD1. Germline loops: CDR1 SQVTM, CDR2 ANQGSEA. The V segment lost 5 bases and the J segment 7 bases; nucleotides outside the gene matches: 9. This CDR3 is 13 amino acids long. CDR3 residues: CSVSSDRGKEQYF. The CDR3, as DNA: TGCAGCGTTTCTTCGGACAGGGGCAAAGAGCAGTACTTC.

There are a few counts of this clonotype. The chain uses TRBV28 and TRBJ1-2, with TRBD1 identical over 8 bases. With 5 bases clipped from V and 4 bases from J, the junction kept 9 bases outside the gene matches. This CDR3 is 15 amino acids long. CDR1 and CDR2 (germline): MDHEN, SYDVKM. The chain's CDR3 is CASSTRQGTLYGYTF. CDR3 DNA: TGTGCCAGCAGTACCCGACAGGGGACCCTCTATGGCTACACCTTC.

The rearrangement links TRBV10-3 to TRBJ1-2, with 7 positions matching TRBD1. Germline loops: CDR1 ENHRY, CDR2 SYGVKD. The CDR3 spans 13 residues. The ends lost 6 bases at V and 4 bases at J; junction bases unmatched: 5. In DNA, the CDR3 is TGTGCCATCAGAGGGACAGAGGCCTATGGCTACACCTTC. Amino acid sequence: CAIRGTEAYGYTF.

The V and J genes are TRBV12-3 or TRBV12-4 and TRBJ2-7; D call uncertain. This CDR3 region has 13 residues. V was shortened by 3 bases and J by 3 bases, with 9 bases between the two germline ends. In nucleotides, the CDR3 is TGTGCCAGCAGTTTCGGGCCTGGCTACGAGCAGTACTTC. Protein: CASSFGPGYEQYF.

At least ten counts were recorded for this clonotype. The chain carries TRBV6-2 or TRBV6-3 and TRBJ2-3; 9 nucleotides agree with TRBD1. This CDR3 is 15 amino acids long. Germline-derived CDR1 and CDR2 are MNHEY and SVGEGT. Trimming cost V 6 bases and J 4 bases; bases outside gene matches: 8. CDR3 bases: TGTGCCAGCAGCCTCCGGAGGACAGGGGCAGATACGCAGTATTTT. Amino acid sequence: CASSLRRTGADTQYF.

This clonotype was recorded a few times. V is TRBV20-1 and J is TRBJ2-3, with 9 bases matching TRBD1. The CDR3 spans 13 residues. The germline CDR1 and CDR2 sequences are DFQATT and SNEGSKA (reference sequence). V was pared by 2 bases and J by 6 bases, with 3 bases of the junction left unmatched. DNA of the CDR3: TGCAGTGCTAGATGGACAGGGGTGGATACGCAGTATTTT. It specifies CSARWTGVDTQYF.

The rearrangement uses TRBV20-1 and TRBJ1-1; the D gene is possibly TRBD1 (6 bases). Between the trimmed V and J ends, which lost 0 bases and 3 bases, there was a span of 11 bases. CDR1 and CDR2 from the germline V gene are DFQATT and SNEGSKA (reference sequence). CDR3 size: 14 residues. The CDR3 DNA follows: TGCAGTGCTAGAGATAGGGGGGGTGACACTGAAGCTTTCTTT. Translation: CSARDRGGDTEAFF.

The CDR3 nucleotides read TGTGCCAGCAGTCTCTACCGAGGCGGGGGGATTGAGCAGTTCTTC. This gives the protein CASSLYRGGGIEQFF. The chain is built from TRBV27 and TRBJ2-1; 8 bases line up with TRBD2. After removal of 5 bases from V and 9 bases from J, the junction contained 12 bases not matched to a gene. The CDR3 contains 15 residues. Germline V gene sequence: CDR1 MNHEY, CDR2 SMNVEV (reference sequence).

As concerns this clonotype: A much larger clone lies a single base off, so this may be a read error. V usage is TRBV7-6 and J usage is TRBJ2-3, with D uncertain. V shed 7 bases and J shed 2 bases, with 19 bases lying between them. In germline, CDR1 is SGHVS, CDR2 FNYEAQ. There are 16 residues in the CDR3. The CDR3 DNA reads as TGTGCCAGCACCGAGTGCCGACCCGGGTTCACAGATACGCAGTATTTT. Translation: CASTECRPGFTDTQYF.

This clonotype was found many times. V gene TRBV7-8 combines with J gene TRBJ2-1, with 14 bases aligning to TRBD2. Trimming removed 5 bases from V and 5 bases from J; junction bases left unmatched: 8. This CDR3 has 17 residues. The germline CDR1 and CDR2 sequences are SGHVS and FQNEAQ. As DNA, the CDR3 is TGTGCCAGCAGCACCCAGACTAGCGGGGGGGCAGACAATGAGCAGTTCTTC. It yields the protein CASSTQTSGGADNEQFF.

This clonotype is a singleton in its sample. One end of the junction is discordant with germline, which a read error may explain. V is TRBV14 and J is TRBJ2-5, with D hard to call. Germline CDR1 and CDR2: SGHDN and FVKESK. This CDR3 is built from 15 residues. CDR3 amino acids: CASSQAPGTQKTQYF. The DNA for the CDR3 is TGTGCCAGCAGCCAAGCGCCAGGTACCCAAAAGACCCAGTACTTC.

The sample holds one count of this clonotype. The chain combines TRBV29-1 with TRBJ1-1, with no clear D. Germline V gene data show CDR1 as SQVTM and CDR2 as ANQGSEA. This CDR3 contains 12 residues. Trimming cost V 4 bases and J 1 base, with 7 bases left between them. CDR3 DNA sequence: TGCAGCGTTGCGGGAGCGAACACTGAAGCTTTCTTT. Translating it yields CSVAGANTEAFF.

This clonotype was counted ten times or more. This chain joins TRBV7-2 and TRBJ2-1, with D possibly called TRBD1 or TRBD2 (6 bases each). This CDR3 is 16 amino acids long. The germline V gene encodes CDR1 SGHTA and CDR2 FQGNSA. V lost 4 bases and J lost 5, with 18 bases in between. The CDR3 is CASSSLTGRFDNEQFF. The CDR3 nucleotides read TGTGCCAGCAGCTCCCTAACAGGGAGGTTTGACAATGAGCAGTTCTTC.

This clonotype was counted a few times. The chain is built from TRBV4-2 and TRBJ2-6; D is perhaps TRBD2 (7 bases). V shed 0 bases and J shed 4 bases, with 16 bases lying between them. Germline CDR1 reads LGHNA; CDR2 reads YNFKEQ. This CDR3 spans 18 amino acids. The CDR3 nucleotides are TGTGCCAGCAGCCAAGAGTGGGGGGGGCCAGCAGGGGCCAACGTCCTGACTTTC. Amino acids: CASSQEWGGPAGANVLTF.

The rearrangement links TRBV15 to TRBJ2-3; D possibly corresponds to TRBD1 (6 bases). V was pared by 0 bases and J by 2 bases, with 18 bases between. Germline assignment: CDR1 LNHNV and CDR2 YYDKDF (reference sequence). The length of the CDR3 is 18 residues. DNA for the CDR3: TGTGCCACCAGCAGAGATGGGCCAGGGGCCCCCCCCACAGATACGCAGTATTTT. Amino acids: CATSRDGPGAPPTDTQYF.

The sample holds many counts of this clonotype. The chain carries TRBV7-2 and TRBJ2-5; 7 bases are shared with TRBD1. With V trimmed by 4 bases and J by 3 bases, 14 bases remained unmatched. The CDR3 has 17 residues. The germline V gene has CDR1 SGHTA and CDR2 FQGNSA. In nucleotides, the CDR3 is TGTGCCAGCAGCTCTACCCGGACAGGAATACTGAAAGAGACCCAGTACTTC. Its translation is CASSSTRTGILKETQYF.

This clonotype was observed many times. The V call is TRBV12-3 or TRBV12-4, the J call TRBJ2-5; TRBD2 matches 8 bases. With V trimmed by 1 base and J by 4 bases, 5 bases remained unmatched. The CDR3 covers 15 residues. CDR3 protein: CASSLGSGGSETQYF. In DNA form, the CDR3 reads TGTGCCAGCAGTTTAGGGAGCGGGGGATCAGAGACCCAGTACTTC.

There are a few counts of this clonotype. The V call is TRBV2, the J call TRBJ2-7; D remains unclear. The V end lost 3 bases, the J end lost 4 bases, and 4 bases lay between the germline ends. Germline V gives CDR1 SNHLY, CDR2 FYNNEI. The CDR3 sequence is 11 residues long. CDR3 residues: CASSDIYEQYF. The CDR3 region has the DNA TGTGCCAGCAGTGACATTTACGAGCAGTACTTC.

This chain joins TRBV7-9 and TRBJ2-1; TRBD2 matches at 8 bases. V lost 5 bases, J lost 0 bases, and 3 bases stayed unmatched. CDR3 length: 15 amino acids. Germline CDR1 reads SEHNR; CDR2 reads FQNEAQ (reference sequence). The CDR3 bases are TGTGCCAGCAGCCCCAGCGGGGGCTCCTACAATGAGCAGTTCTTC. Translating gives CASSPSGGSYNEQFF.

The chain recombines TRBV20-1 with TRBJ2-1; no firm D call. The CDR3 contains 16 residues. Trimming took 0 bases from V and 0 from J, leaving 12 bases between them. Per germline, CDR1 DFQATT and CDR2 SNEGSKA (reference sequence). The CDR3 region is CSARDYQGRSYNEQFF. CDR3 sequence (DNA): TGCAGTGCTAGAGATTATCAAGGCCGCTCCTACAATGAGCAGTTCTTC.

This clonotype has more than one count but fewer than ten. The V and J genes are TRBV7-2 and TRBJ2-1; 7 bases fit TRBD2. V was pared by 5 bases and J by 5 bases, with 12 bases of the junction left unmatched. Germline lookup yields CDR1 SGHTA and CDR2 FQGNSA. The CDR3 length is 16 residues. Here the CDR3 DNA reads TGTGCCAGCAGCCGGCGGGGGAGTCCTCCCAACAATGAGCAGTTCTTC. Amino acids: CASSRRGSPPNNEQFF.

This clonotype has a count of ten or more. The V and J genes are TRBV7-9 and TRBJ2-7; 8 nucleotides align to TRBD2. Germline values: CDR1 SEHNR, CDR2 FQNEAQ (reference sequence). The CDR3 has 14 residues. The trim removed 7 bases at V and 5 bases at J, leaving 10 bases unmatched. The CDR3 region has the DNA TGTGCCAGCACCTGGGGTAGCGGGGACAACGAGCAGTACTTC. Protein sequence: CASTWGSGDNEQYF.

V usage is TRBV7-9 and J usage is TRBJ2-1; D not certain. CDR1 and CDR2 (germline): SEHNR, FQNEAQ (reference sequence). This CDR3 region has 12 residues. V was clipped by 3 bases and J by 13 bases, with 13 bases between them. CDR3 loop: CASSLSTRSQFF. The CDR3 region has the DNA TGTGCCAGCAGCTTGTCTACAAGATCTCAGTTCTTC.